A selection of T cell receptor beta chains follows, all from one sample in a study of OX40 agonist ivuxolimab in advanced cancers. TCRdb's copy holds only in-frame clones and misses some; the assay was immunoSEQ multiplex PCR. Counted here are tens of thousands of clones, 73% occurring once; the ten biggest clones make up around 18%. Specimen: CD4+ or CD8+ T cells sorted from blood, collected in a trial of the OX40 agonist ivuxolimab. Receptors originate from an adult with an advanced solid tumor such as melanoma, head and neck, liver or kidney cancer. Both conserved end residues are part of each CDR3. The order of the fields is V gene, D gene, J gene, clone size, CDR3 DNA, CDR3 protein. D genes are given only for firm matches. The size entry is marked missing in some rows and otherwise reads once, few, many or a size class.

>TRBV5-1|NA|TRBJ2-2|NA
TGCGCCAGCAGCTTGGGTGGCACAGACACCGGGGAGCTGTTTTTT
CASSLGGTDTGELFF
>TRBV4-1|NA|TRBJ2-3|few
TGCGCCAGCAGCCAAGCTCCCCTGAGGTCAGATACGCAGTATTTT
CASSQAPLRSDTQYF
>TRBV7-8|TRBD2|TRBJ2-2|NA
TGTGCCAGCAGCTTGAAACGGGAGGGACCGAACACCGGGGAGCTGTTTTTT
CASSLKREGPNTGELFF
>TRBV7-3|NA|TRBJ2-7|NA
TGTGCCAGCAGCCCCGGACAGAGCCCCTACGAGCAGTACTTC
CASSPGQSPYEQYF
>TRBV28|NA|TRBJ2-1|NA
TGTGCCAGCAGGACGGCGGAGGGGCAGGACTTCGATGAGCAGTTCTTC
CASRTAEGQDFDEQFF
>TRBV7-6|TRBD2|TRBJ2-2|NA
TGTGCCAGCAGCTTAGAATTTCGGGGAGGGTCCGGGGAGCTGTTTTTT
CASSLEFRGGSGELFF
>TRBV4-3|NA|TRBJ1-2|NA
TGCGCCAGCAGCCCAGGGGTTGGCTATGGCTACACCTTC
CASSPGVGYGYTF
>TRBV5-5|NA|TRBJ2-3|NA
TGTGCCAGCAGCTTGGGATTTTGGGGAATCACGGGAGATACGCAGTATTTT
CASSLGFWGITGDTQYF
>TRBV25-1|NA|TRBJ1-3|many
TGTGCCAGCAGTGATACCTCCTCGAGCTCTGGAAACACCATATATTTT
CASSDTSSSSGNTIYF
>TRBV29-1|TRBD1|TRBJ2-2|NA
TGCAGCGTGGGGACAGTGAACACCGGGGAGCTGTTTTTT
CSVGTVNTGELFF
>TRBV19|TRBD2|TRBJ2-5|NA
TGTGCCACCTCCAAGGGTAGCGGGTATTATATGAAGCAGTACTTC
CATSKGSGYYMKQYF
>TRBV6-5|NA|TRBJ2-1|NA
TGTGCCAGTAAGTCCTACAATGAGCAGTTCTTC
CASKSYNEQFF
>TRBV29-1|NA|TRBJ2-1|NA
TGCAGCGTACCTTCCGGGACAAATTACAATGAGCAGTTCTTC
CSVPSGTNYNEQFF
>TRBV4-1|NA|TRBJ2-1|NA
TGCGCCAGCGGACTGTTCTCCTACAATGAGCAGTTCTTC
CASGLFSYNEQFF
>TRBV9|NA|TRBJ2-3|NA
TGTGCCAGCAGCGTAGGTCGGGGCACAGATACGCAGTATTTT
CASSVGRGTDTQYF
>TRBV9|TRBD2|TRBJ2-5|few
TGTGCCAGCAGCGTAGGTAGCGGGGGGGAGGTGTACTTC
CASSVGSGGEVYF
>TRBV9|TRBD1|TRBJ2-7|NA
TGTGCCAGCAGCGTAGGGACAGGGGCGGGCTCCTACGAGCAGTACTTC
CASSVGTGAGSYEQYF
>TRBV9|TRBD2|TRBJ2-3|NA
TGTGCCAGCAGCTTAAGCGGGGGGGCTACAGATACGCAGTATTTT
CASSLSGGATDTQYF
>TRBV4-1|TRBD1|TRBJ2-7|NA
TGCGCCAGCAGCCCGGGACAGCTGATCTACGAGCAGTACTTC
CASSPGQLIYEQYF
>TRBV27|NA|TRBJ1-2|few
TGTGCCAGCAGTTTATCGCATAGGGATGTTATCTATGGCTACACCTTC
CASSLSHRDVIYGYTF
>TRBV11-3|TRBD2|TRBJ2-3|NA
TGTGCCAGCAGCTCACGGACTAGCGGCCCAGATACGCAGTATTTT
CASSSRTSGPDTQYF
>TRBV18|NA|TRBJ1-6|NA
TGTGCCAGCTCACCACCGGAGTTTGAGGAGATTAATTCACCCCTCCACTTT
CASSPPEFEEINSPLHF
>TRBV7-9|NA|TRBJ2-7|NA
TGTGCCAGCAGCTCCAGTGCCGGGACGGACTACGAGCAGTACTTC
CASSSSAGTDYEQYF
>TRBV11-3|NA|TRBJ1-1|NA
TGTGCCAGCAGCTCAGACTCCGGTAGAACTGAAGCTTTCTTT
CASSSDSGRTEAFF
>TRBV6-5|NA|TRBJ1-2|NA
TGTGCCAGCAGTTACTCCCCCGAGAGGGTTGGGGATGGCTACACCTTC
CASSYSPERVGDGYTF
>TRBV29-1|NA|TRBJ2-3|NA
TGCAGCGTCTTTTTGGGGAGCACAGATACGCAGTATTTT
CSVFLGSTDTQYF
>TRBV5-1|TRBD1|TRBJ2-7|NA
TGCGCCAGCAGCTTGGGGCAGGGGGTGTCCTACGAGCAGTACTTC
CASSLGQGVSYEQYF
>TRBV11-2|NA|TRBJ2-5|NA
TGTGCCAGCAGCCCCCCAGGGGTAGAGACCCAGTACTTC
CASSPPGVETQYF
>TRBV7-3|NA|TRBJ2-2|NA
TGTGCCAGCAGCTCTTCAGGCCCCGGGGAGCTGTTTTTT
CASSSSGPGELFF
>TRBV7-9|NA|TRBJ2-3|NA
TGTGCCAGCAGCGGGGGACCGTTGGATACGCAGTATTTT
CASSGGPLDTQYF
>TRBV7-9|TRBD2|TRBJ2-7|NA
TGTGCCAGCAGCTCCCGGGGGGGGCTCTTGAACGAGCAGTACTTC
CASSSRGGLLNEQYF
>TRBV9|NA|TRBJ2-3|few
TGTGCCAGCAGCGTAGAGACAGGACGGGGTGTAGATACGCAGTATTTT
CASSVETGRGVDTQYF
>TRBV7-9|NA|TRBJ2-7|NA
TGTGCCAGCAGCCCTCCGGGAACCTACGAGCAGTACTTC
CASSPPGTYEQYF
>TRBV5-6|NA|TRBJ1-3|NA
TGTGCCAGCAGCTGGGGGGTGTCGGCCGGAAACACCATATATTTT
CASSWGVSAGNTIYF
>TRBV19|NA|TRBJ1-5|medium-sized
TGTGCCAGTAGTATGGGCAGCTATAGCAATCAGCCCCAGCATTTT
CASSMGSYSNQPQHF
>TRBV19|NA|TRBJ1-5|NA
TGTGCCAGTTTGGAACAGGGTTATAGCAATCAGCCCCAGCATTTT
CASLEQGYSNQPQHF
>TRBV7-3|NA|TRBJ2-2|NA
TGTGCCAGCAGCTTAGTCCCCTCCGCTAGCGATGGAGGCGGGGAGCTGTTTTTT
CASSLVPSASDGGGELFF
>TRBV9|NA|TRBJ2-7|NA
TGTGCCAGCAGCGCTTGGGGGAATGGGTCCTACGAGCAGTACTTC
CASSAWGNGSYEQYF
>TRBV6-5|NA|TRBJ2-7|NA
TGTGCCAGCAGTTACTCCAGGGCACGGGGAGAGTACGAGCAGTACTTC
CASSYSRARGEYEQYF
>TRBV18|NA|TRBJ1-6|NA
TGTGCCAGCTCACAAGACAGGTATAATTCACCCCTCCACTTT
CASSQDRYNSPLHF
>TRBV9|NA|TRBJ2-3|few
TGTGCCAGCAGCGTCGCCTCCGGGTACCATACGCAGTATTTT
CASSVASGYHTQYF
>TRBV2|NA|TRBJ2-3|NA
TGTGCCAGCAGTGAAGCGCAGGGCACAGATACGCAGTATTTT
CASSEAQGTDTQYF
>TRBV7-3|NA|TRBJ2-3|NA
TGTGCCAGCAGCCCCGACGGAGTCCATTCAGATACGCAGTATTTT
CASSPDGVHSDTQYF
>TRBV6-5|NA|TRBJ1-5|NA
TGTGCCAGCGGAAGCTCTCAGCCCCAGCATTTT
CASGSSQPQHF
>TRBV11-1|NA|TRBJ2-5|NA
TGTGCCAGCAGCTTAAAGGGGCGTCCCGTAGAGACCCAGTACTTC
CASSLKGRPVETQYF
>TRBV9|NA|TRBJ1-1|NA
TGTGCCAGCAGCGTAGAGCGGGGTGAAGCTTTCTTT
CASSVERGEAFF
>TRBV6-1|NA|TRBJ1-5|NA
TGTGCCTCCCAGGGAGGGCAGAGCAATCAGCCCCAGCATTTT
CASQGGQSNQPQHF
>TRBV27|NA|TRBJ2-2|NA
TGTGCCAGCAGTCCCTCTAATCCGCCCACCGGGGAGCTGTTTTTT
CASSPSNPPTGELFF
>TRBV28|NA|TRBJ1-2|NA
TGTGCCAGCAGGGTGGGGCCTGGCTACACCTTC
CASRVGPGYTF
>TRBV28|NA|TRBJ1-2|NA
TGTGCCAGCATGAGGTATGGCTACACCTTC
CASMRYGYTF
>TRBV7-9|NA|TRBJ2-7|once
TGTGCCAGCGCCCCGTCGATCTACGAGCAGTACTTC
CASAPSIYEQYF
>TRBV7-9|TRBD2|TRBJ2-3|NA
TGTGCCAGCAGCTTACCGACTAGCGGGGGAGACACAGATACGCAGTATTTT
CASSLPTSGGDTDTQYF
>TRBV15|NA|TRBJ1-2|NA
TGTGCCACCAGCAGAGATGGTGGGGGTGGTGGCTACACCTTC
CATSRDGGGGGYTF
>TRBV27|NA|TRBJ1-1|medium-sized
TGTGCCAGCAGCCTTACAGGGACGAACACTGAAGCTTTCTTT
CASSLTGTNTEAFF